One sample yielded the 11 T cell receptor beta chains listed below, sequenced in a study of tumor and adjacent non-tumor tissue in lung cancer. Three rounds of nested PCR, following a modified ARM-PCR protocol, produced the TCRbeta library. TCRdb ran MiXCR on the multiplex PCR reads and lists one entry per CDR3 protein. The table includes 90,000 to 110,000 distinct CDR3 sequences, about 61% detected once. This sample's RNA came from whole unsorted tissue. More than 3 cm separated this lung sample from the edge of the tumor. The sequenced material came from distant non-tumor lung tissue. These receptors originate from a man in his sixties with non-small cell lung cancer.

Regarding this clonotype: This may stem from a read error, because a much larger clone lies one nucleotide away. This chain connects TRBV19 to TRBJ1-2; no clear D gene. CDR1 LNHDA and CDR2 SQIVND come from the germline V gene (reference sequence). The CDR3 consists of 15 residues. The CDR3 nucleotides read TGTGTCAGTAGTATAAATTGGGAGGCTAACTATGGCTACACCTTC. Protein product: CVSSINWEANYGYTF.

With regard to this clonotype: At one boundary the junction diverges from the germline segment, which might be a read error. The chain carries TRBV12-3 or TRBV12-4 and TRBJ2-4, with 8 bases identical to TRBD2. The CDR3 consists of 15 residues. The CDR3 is CAGSPRGGAKNNQYF. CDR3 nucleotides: TGTGCCGGCAGTCCCCGGGGGGGGGCCAAAAACAATCAGTACTTC.

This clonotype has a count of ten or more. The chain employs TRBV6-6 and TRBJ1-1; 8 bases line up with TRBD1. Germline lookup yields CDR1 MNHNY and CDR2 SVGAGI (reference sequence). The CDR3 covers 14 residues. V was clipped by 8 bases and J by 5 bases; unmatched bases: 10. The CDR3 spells CASDQTGGRTEAFF. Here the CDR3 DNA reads TGTGCCAGCGACCAAACAGGGGGAAGGACTGAAGCTTTCTTT.

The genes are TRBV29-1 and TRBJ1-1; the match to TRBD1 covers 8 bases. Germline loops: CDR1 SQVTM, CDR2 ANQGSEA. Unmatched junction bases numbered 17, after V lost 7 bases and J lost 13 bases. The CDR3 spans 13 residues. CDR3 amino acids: CSAATGVGTEIFF. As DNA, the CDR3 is TGCAGCGCCGCGACAGGGGTGGGCACTGAAATTTTCTTT.

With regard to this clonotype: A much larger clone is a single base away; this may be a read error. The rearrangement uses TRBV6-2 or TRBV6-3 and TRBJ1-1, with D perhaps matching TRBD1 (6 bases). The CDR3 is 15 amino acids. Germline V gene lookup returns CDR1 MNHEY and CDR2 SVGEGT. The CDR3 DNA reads TGTACCAGCAGAGCGAGGGGGACGGTGAACACTGAAGCTTTCTTT. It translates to CTSRARGTVNTEAFF.

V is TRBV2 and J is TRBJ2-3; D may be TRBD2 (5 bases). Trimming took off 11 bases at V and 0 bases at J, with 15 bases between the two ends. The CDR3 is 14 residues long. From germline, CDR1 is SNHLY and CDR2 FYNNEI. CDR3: CAGTPGFSTDTQYF. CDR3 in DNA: TGTGCCGGAACTCCGGGATTTAGCACAGATACGCAGTATTTT.

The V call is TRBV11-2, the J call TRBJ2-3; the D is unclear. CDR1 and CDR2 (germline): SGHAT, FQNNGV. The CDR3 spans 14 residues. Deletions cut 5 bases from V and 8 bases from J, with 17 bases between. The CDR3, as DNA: TGTGCCAGCAGCAAAGGGCTGGGTTCAGGTACGCAGTATTTT. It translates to CASSKGLGSGTQYF.

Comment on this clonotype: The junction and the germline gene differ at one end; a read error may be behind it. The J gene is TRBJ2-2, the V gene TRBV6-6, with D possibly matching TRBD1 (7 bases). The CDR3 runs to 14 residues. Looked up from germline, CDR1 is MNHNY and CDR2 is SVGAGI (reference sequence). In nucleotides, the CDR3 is TGTGCCAGCAGTACCAGACAGGGAGGCAGGGAGCCGTTTTTT. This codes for CASSTRQGGREPFF.

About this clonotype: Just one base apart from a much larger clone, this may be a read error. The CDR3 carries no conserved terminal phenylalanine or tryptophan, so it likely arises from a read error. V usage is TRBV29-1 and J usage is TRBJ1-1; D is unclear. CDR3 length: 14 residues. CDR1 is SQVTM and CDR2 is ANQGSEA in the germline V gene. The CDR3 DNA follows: TGCACCGTTGAAGGACGGAACCCGAACACTGAAGCTTTCCTT. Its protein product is CTVEGRNPNTEAFL.

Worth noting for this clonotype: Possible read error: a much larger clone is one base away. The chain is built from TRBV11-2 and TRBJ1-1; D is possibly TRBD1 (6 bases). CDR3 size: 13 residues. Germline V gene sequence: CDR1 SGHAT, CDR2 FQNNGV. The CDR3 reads CVSSKQGGTEAFF. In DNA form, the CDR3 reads TGTGTCAGCAGTAAACAGGGAGGCACTGAAGCTTTCTTT.

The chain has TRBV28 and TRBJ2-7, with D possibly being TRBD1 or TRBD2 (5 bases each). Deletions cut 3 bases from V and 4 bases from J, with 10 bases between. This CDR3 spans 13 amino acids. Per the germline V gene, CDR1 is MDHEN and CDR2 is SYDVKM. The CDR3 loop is CASSLHGAYEQYF. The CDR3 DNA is TGTGCCAGCAGTTTGCACGGGGCATACGAGCAGTACTTC.